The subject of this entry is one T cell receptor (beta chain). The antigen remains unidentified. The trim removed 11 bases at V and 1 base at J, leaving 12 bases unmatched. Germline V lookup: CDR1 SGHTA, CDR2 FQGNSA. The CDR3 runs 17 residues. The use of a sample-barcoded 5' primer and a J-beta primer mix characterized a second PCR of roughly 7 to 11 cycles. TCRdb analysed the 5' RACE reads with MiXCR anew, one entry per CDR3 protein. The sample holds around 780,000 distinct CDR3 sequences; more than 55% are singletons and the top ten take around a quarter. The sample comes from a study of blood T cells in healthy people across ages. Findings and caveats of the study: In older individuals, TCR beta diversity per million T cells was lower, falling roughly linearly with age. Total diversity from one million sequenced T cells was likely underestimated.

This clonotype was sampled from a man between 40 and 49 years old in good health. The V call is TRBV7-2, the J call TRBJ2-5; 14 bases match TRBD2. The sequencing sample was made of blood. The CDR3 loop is CALTGTSGSVLQETQYF. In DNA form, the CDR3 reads TGTGCCCTAACGGGGACTAGCGGGAGTGTACTCCAAGAGACCCAGTACTTC.